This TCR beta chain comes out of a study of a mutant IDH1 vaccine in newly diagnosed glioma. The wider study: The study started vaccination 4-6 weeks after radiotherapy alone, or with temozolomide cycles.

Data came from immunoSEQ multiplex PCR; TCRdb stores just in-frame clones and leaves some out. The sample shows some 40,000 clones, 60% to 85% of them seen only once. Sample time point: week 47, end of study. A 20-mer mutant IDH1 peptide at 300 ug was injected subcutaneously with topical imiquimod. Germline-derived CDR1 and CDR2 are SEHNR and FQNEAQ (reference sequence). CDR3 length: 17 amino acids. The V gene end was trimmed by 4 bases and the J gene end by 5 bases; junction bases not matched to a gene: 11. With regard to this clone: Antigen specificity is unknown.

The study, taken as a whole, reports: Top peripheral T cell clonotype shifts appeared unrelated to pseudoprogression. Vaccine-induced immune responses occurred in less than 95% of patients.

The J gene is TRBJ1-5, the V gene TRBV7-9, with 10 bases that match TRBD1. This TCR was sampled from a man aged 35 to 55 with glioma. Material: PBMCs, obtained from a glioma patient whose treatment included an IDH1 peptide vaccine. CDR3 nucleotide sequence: TGTGCCAGCAGCTGGGATAGACAGGGGGCCTCCCATCAGCCCCAGCATTTT. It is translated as CASSWDRQGASHQPQHF.